This T cell receptor (beta chain) comes out of a study of T-cell memory formation after mild COVID-19. V dropped 2 bases and J dropped 4 bases, with 9 bases sitting between them. Germline CDR1 is ENHRY and CDR2 is SYGVKD. The CDR3 consists of 14 residues. TCR alpha and TCR beta cDNA libraries with sample barcodes and UMIs came from 5'RACE using constant-segment primers. In TCRdb, the 5' RACE reads were re-called with MiXCR into one record per CDR3 protein. Here the sample spans roughly 350,000 distinct CDR3 sequences, roughly 13% being singletons. This clonotype was seen a handful of times. This rearrangement joins TRBV10-3 to TRBJ2-1; a possible D gene is TRBD1 (5 bases). The sample taken for sequencing was PBMCs or a T cell subset sorted from them (not recorded which). This clonotype was sampled from a man aged 18 to 29 who had mild COVID-19 (a few samples of this study predate the infection). Cell type and time point are not known. The CDR3 spells CAISEDREYNEQFF. The CDR3 nucleotides are TGTGCCATCAGTGAGGACAGAGAATACAATGAGCAGTTCTTC.